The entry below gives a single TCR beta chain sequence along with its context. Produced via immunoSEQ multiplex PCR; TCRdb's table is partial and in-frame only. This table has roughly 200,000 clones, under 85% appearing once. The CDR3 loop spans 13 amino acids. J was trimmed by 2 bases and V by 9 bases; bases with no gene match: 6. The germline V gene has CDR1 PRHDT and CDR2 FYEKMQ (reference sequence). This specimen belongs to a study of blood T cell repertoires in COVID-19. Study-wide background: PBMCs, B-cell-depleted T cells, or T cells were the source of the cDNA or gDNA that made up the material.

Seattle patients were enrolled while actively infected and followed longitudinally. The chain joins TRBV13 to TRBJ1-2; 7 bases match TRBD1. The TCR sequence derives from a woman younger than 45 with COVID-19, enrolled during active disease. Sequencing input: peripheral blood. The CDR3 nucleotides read TGTGCCAGTAGGACAGGACTAAACTATGGCTACACCTTC. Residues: CASRTGLNYGYTF. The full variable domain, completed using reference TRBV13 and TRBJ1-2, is AAGVIQSPRHLIKEKRETATLKCYPIPRHDTVYWYQQGPGQDPQFLISFYEKMQSDKGSIPDRFSAQQFSDYHSELNMSSLELGDSALYFCASRTGLNYGYTFGSGTRLTVV.